Sequencing of this TCR beta chain was carried out in a study of type 1 regulatory T cells listed by TCRdb under 2021. About the full investigation: The study characterized an in vitro protocol that generated a Tr1-enriched, alloantigen-specific CD4 T cell product named T-allo10. Patients with hematological malignancies who were receiving allogeneic hematopoietic stem cell transplantation were the group in which T-allo10 was being clinically evaluated. The investigation overall reported the following: Compared with non-Tr1 cells, Tr1 cells had a narrower TCR repertoire, and the study took this difference to reflect clonal expansion driven by alloantigen.

A word on this clonotype: The specificity of this receptor is unknown. One base away there is no much larger clone; base qualities are not given.

Sequencing used an Illumina MiSeq. TCRdb reran the public reads through fastp at Q25 and MiXCR, keeping productive beta chains. Each entry is one CDR3 protein sequence, shown with its most common DNA and genes. The sample has 68,000 or so distinct CDR3 sequences on record, nearly 50% of them singletons. The ten largest clones add up to approximately 2.3% of the sample. Input material: cultured non-Tr1 T cells, either the whole culture or a sorted T cell fraction (not recorded which). What the cell subset or site label conveys for this sample: non-Tr1 population from the T-allo10 product. The receptor was isolated from a human donor in good health.

The sequenced DNA: TGTGCCAGCAGAATCACCGGTGGTGAAGCTTTCTTT. Its protein product is CASRITGGEAFF. The sequence joins TRBV3-1 to TRBJ1-1, with no confident D gene call. The germline V gene (reference sequence) specifies LGHDT as CDR1 and YNNKEL as CDR2. V drops 6 bases and J drops 7 bases, leaving 12 bases in between. The CDR3 has 12 amino acids, counting the end cysteine and phenylalanine. The sequence is cut down to CDR3 DNA, 36 bases in frame from base 1. Supplemented by the reference TRBV3-1 and TRBJ1-1 proteins around the CDR3, the complete variable domain is DTAVSQTPKYLVTQMGNDKSIKCEQNLGHDTMYWYKQDSKKFLKIMFSYNNKELIINETVPNRFSPKSPDKAHLNLHINSLELGDSAVYFCASRITGGEAFFGQGTRLTVV.